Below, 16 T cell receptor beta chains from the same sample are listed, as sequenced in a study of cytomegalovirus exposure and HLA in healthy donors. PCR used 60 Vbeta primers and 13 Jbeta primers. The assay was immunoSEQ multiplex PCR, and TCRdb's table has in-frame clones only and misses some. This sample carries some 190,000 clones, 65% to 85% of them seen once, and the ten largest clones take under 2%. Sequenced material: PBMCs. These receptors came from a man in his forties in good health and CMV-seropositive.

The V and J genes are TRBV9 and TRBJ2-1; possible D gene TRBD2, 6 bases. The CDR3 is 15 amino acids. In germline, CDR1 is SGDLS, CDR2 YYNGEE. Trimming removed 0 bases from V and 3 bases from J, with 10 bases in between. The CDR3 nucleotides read TGTGCCAGCAGCGTAGTTGGGGGAGGCTACAATGAGCAGTTCTTC. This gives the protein CASSVVGGGYNEQFF.

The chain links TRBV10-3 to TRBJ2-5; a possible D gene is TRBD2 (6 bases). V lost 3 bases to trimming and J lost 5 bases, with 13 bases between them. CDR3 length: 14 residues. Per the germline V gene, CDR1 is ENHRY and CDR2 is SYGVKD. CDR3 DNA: TGTGCCATCAGTGACGTGGGAGGAAGGGAGACCCAGTACTTC. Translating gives CAISDVGGRETQYF.

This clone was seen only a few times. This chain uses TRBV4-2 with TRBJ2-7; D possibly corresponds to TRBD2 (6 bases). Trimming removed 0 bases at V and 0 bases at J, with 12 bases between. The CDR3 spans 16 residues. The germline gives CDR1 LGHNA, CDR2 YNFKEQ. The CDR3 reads CASSQEGGSGSYEQYF. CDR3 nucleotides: TGTGCCAGCAGCCAAGAAGGAGGGAGTGGCTCCTACGAGCAGTACTTC.

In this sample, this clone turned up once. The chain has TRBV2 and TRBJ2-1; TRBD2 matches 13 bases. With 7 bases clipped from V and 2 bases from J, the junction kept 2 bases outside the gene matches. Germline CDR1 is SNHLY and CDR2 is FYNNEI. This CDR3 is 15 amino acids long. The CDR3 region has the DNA TGTGCCAGCATAGGGACTAGCGGGACCTACAATGAGCAGTTCTTC. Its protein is CASIGTSGTYNEQFF.

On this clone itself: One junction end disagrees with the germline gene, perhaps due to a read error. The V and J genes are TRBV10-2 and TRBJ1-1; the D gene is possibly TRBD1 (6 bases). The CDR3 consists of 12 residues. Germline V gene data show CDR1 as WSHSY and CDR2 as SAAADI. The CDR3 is CASSAGTSQALF. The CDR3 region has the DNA TGCGCCAGCAGTGCAGGGACATCTCAAGCTCTCTTT.

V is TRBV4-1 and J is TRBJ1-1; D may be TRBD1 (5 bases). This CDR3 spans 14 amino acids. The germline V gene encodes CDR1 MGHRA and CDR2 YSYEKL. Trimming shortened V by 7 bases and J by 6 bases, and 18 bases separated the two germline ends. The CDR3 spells CASTERTQGAEAFF. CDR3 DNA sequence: TGCGCCAGCACCGAAAGGACCCAAGGGGCTGAAGCTTTCTTT.

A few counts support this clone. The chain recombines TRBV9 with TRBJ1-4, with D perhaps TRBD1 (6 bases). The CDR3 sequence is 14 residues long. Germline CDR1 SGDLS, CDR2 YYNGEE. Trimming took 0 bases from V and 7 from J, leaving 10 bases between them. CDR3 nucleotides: TGTGCCAGCAGCGTAGCAGGGGCTGGTGAAAAACTGTTTTTT. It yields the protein CASSVAGAGEKLFF.

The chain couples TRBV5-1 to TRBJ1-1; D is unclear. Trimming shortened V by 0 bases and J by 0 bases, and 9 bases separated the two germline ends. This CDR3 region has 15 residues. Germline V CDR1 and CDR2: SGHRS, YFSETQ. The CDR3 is CASSLGPVVNTEAFF. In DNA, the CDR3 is TGCGCCAGCAGCTTGGGCCCGGTTGTGAACACTGAAGCTTTCTTT.

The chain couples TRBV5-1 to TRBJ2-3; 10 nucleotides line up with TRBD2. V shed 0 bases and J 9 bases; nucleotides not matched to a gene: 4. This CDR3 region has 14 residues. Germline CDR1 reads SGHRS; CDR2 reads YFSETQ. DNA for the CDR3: TGCGCCAGCAGCTTGGAATCTAGCGGGAGCACGCAGTATTTT. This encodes CASSLESSGSTQYF.

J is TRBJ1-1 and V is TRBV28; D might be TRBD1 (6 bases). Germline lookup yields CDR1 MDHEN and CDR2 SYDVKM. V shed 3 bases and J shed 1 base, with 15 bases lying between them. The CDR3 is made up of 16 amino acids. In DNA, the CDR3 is TGTGCCAGCAGTTTCGGTGGGGGCCCAGGGAACACTGAAGCTTTCTTT. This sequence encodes CASSFGGGPGNTEAFF.

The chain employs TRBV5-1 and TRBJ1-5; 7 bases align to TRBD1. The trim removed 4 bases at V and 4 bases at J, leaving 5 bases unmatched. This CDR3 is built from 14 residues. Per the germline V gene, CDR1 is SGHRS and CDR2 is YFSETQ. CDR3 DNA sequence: TGCGCCAGCAGCCTCTCAGGGGGAAATCAGCCCCAGCATTTT. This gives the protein CASSLSGGNQPQHF.

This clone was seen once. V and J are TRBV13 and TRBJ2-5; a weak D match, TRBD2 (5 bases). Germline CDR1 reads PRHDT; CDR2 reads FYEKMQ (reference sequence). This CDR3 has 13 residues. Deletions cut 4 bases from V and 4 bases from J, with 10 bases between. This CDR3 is CASSSGGGETQYF. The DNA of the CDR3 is TGTGCCAGCAGCTCCGGAGGAGGAGAGACCCAGTACTTC. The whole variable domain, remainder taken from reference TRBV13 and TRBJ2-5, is AAGVIQSPRHLIKEKRETATLKCYPIPRHDTVYWYQQGPGQDPQFLISFYEKMQSDKGSIPDRFSAQQFSDYHSELNMSSLELGDSALYFCASSSGGGETQYFGPGTRLLVL.

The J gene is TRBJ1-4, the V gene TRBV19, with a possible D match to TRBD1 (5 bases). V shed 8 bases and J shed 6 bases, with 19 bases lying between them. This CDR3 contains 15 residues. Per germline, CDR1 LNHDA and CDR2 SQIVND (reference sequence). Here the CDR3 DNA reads TGTGCCAGTGCCAGCGGGGGATTGGGCTATGAAAAACTGTTTTTT. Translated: CASASGGLGYEKLFF.

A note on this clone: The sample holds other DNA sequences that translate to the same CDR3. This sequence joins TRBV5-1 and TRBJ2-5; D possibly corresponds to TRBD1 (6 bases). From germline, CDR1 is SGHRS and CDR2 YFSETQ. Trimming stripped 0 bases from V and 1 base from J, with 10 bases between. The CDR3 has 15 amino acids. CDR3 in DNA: TGCGCCAGCAGCTTGGATGGACAGCTCCAAGAGACCCAGTACTTC. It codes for CASSLDGQLQETQYF. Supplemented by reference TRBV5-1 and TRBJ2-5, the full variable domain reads KAGVTQTPRYLIKTRGQQVTLSCSPISGHRSVSWYQQTPGQGLQFLFEYFSETQRNKGNFPGRFSGRQFSNSRSEMNVSTLELGDSALYLCASSLDGQLQETQYFGPGTRLLVL.

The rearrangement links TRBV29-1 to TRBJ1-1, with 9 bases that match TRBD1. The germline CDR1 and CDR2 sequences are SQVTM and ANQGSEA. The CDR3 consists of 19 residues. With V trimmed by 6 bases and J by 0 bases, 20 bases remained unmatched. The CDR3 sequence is CSVVRTGVVSLNMNTEAFF. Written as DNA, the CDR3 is TGCAGCGTCGTTAGGACAGGGGTAGTCTCCTTAAACATGAACACTGAAGCTTTCTTT.

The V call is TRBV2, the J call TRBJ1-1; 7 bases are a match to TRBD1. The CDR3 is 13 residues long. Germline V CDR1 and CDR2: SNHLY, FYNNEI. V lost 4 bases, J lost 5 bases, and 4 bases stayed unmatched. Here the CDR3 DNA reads TGTGCCAGCAGTGGCAGGGGGAGGACTGAAGCTTTCTTT. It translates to CASSGRGRTEAFF.